This note documents a single TCR beta chain sequence. This clonotype was recorded many times. Its antigen is not yet known. Base qualities are not provided; no much larger clone lies one nucleotide away. This specimen comes from a study of T cells in Graves' hyperthyroidism and ophthalmopathy (dated by TCRdb to the late 2010s). Regarding the research as a whole: Peripheral blood samples were taken at initial diagnosis, before any treatment was given. A discovery cohort of about 100 patients, 43 with Graves' ophthalmopathy and about 58 with stable Graves' hyperthyroidism, was used to find distinguishing TCR V-J signatures. The study also compared thyroid tissue and blood T-cell repertoires from 6 or 7 Graves' hyperthyroidism patients. TCR Vbeta CDR3 sequencing of 135 peripheral blood samples (fewer than 45 ophthalmopathy, about 75 hyperthyroidism and roughly 17 progressor patients) is reported in the paper. Prospective prediction of ophthalmopathy was tested in an independent validation cohort consisting of 18 hyperthyroidism patients and over 15 patients who later progressed to ophthalmopathy. The roughly 91 discovery patients were randomly divided into training and test sets at a 7:3 ratio. After sampling, hyperthyroidism patients received methimazole starting at 30 mg daily, and ophthalmopathy patients received high-dose intravenous methylprednisolone.

The TCR beta CDR3 regions were amplified from the RNA transcripts. The first round of RT-PCR for the TCR CDR3 was performed with the HTBI primer set and the Qiagen OneStep RT-PCR kit. Libraries were constructed in a second round of multiplex PCR, after which size selection and purification were performed. The libraries were sequenced on an Illumina HiSeq2000 using paired-end 100 bp reads. The source study handled its data this way. Raw data were processed with SOAPnuke, discarding reads with adapters, uncalled bases, mean Phred below 15, or no exact constant-primer or identifier match. COPE v1.2.5 was used to merge high-quality paired reads, and clonotypes were defined as unique nucleotide sequences. Clonotypes were aligned to IMGT TRBV, TRBD and TRBJ reference segments using MiTCR v1.1. The analysis included only V-J combinations with a frequency above 0.0001, which together covered more than 99% of the repertoires. The TCS score was defined as the ratio of F50 (clonal expansion) to E x V (chaos), calculated using BLOSUM62-based TCRdist between CDR3 peptides within each V-J. Welch's t-statistics and random forest reduced fewer than 550 V-J features to under 15, which were used in a naive Bayes classifier (R e1071). TCRdb trimmed public reads at Q25 via fastp, called clones via MiXCR and kept in-frame beta chains. Duplicate CDR3 protein sequences are folded into a single record with the most common DNA and genes. The V and J calls and clone size are TCRdb's, not the authors'. This sample lists fewer than 350,000 distinct CDR3 sequences; 13% were detected once. Roughly 7.5% of the sample is in the top ten clones.

The junction carries 12 bases between V and J, which are trimmed by 0 bases and 1 base respectively. The CDR3 covers 16 residues, taking in both the cysteine and the phenylalanine. The only DNA kept is the CDR3, 48 bases in frame from the first base. CDR1 and CDR2, looked up from the germline V gene, are MGHRA and YSYEKL. What the authors observed across the whole study: A model built on a 13 V-J signature distinguished ophthalmopathy from stable hyperthyroidism, reaching around 88% sensitivity and around 81% specificity in cross-validation and 80%/75% in testing. Most expanded thyroid clonotypes (frequency above 0.001) were also detected in blood, suggesting blood repertoires may reflect thyroid immune responses. No statistical method was used to fix the sample size in advance, and group allocation was not hidden from the investigators. During validation, the model predicted progression to ophthalmopathy a median of approximately six months ahead of onset, with just under 71% sensitivity and 72.22% specificity.

Hyperthyroidism patients were newly diagnosed, had a disease duration of under 2 months, and were aged 18 to 65 years. The study excluded patients with uncontrolled infections, other autoimmune diseases, pregnancy or lactation. Diagnoses were based on clinical symptoms, serum thyroxine and TRAb, thyroid ultrasound and orbital computed tomography. Blood from progressor patients was collected at the time of first diagnosis with hyperthyroidism, before any ophthalmopathy symptoms had appeared. Ficoll-Paque density gradient centrifugation was used to isolate PBMCs from approximately 10 ml of fresh peripheral blood. Patients classed as progressors first received a Graves' hyperthyroidism diagnosis and then went on to develop ophthalmopathy during follow-up. Total RNA was extracted with Trizol reagent, and quality was checked on an Agilent 2100 Bioanalyzer.

The sequence came from a woman aged 25-40 years with Graves' hyperthyroidism that later progressed to Graves' ophthalmopathy. The sample was blood. The chain links TRBV4-1 with TRBJ2-5, with TRBD1 as a weak D call on 5 bases. The encoded CDR3 is CASSQDPPGPQETQYF. The nucleotides are TGCGCCAGCAGCCAAGATCCGCCAGGGCCCCAAGAGACCCAGTACTTC.